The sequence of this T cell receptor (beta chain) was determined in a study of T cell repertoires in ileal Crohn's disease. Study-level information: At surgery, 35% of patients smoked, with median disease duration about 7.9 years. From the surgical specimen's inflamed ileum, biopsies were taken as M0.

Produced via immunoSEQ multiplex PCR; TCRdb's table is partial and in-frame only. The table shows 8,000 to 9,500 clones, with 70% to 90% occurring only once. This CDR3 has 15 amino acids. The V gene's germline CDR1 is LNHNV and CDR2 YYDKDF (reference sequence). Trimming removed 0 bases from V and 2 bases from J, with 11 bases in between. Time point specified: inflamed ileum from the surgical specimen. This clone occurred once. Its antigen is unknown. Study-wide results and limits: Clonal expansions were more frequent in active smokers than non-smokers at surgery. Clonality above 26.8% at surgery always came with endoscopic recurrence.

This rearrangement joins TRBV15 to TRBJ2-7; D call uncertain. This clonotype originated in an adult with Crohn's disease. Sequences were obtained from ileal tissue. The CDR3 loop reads CATSRDLTVAYEQYF. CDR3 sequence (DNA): TGTGCCACCAGCAGAGATTTAACAGTGGCCTACGAGCAGTACTTC.